This T cell receptor beta chain was found in a study of naive and memory T cell subsets. The CDR3 length is 18 residues. Germline V lookup: CDR1 MGHRA, CDR2 YSYEKL. Trimming stripped 3 bases from V and 4 bases from J, with 25 bases between. Both TRBC1 and TRBC2 were covered by a beta constant-region primer of two equimolar oligonucleotides. TCRdb analysed the UMI-ligation and nested PCR reads with MiXCR anew, one entry per CDR3 protein. The table lists around 40,000 distinct CDR3 sequences, 10% to 15% of them singletons. As regards this clonotype: Just one base apart from a much larger clone, this may be a read error.

The clonotype originates from a human donor in good health. The rearrangement links TRBV4-1 to TRBJ2-7, with D perhaps matching TRBD1 or TRBD2 (5 bases each). Material for sequencing was effector memory CD4+ T cells from blood. This sample's subset: effector memory, CD45RA- CD27-. The CDR3 protein is CASSQMTDSLVWGYEQYF. DNA of the CDR3: TGCGCCAGCAGCCAGATGACTGATTCACTCGTCTGGGGGTACGAGCAGTACTTC.